This T cell receptor beta chain was captured by sequencing in a study of blood T cells in healthy people across ages. The second PCR ran roughly 6 to 12 cycles with a sample-barcoded 5' primer and J-beta primers. Each CDR3 protein is one row after TCRdb ran MiXCR on the 5' RACE reads. The data show hundreds of thousands of distinct CDR3 sequences, roughly 53% seen once. The CDR3 extends over 14 amino acids. CDR1 is DFQATT and CDR2 is SNEGSKA in the germline V gene (reference sequence). The rearrangement uses TRBV20-1 and TRBJ2-5, with D perhaps matching TRBD1 (5 bases). Matching the DNA end better, TRBJ2-7 makes the J call doubtful. The TCR originated in a man aged 55 to 70 in good health. The specimen was blood. CDR3 sequence reads: CSARSTDTYYEQYF. The DNA of the CDR3 is TGCAGTGCTAGATCAACGGACACTTACTACGAGCAGTACTTC.